This T cell receptor (beta chain) was identified during a study of shared clonotypes between healthy human individuals (dated by TCRdb to the early 2020s). Concerning the study at large: The cohort included three men and a couple of women between 18 and 49 years of age. Libraries were prepared and TCR repertoires were sequenced by different laboratories using diverse techniques, in order to increase sequencing depth and limit assay-specific biases. Blood TCR repertoires of several healthy adults were deeply sequenced to estimate repertoire size and the extent of clonotype sharing between individuals. Leukapheresis yielded between about 0.85 and 10 billion PBMCs per donor. For each donor, CD4 naive and CD4 memory were each given three plates, CD8 naive was given two plates, and CD8 memory was given one plate. The investigation overall reported the following: Because the study included only a small number of donors, the genetic and exposure-history diversity represented was limited. Compared with non-shared clonotypes, clonotypes shared by all four sorted-subset donors had higher generation probabilities. Naive subsets generally had larger estimated clonotype richness than memory subsets did. Sampling was restricted to blood, and TCR repertoires in tissues likely differ from the TCR repertoires found in blood. Incomplete sequencing was indicated by rarefaction of sorted-subset datasets, despite the large sequencing depth. Pairwise subsampling indicated that sequencing depth was expected to affect the degree of clonotype sharing among donors. Sharing across a few donors was observed for about 4.8% of naive CD4, 3% to 3.5% of naive CD8, roughly 2.4% of memory CD4, and approximately 0.41% of memory CD8 clonotypes.

The donors were healthy, HIV-negative adults who had no recently reported acute infections or vaccinations. All donors were Caucasian adults living in Nashville, Tennessee, USA. CD4+ T cells were enriched through magnetic negative selection, after which naive cells were positively selected on CD45RA and the remaining negative fraction served as the memory subset. Blood was obtained by leukapheresis, after which PBMCs were separated by Ficoll-Histopaque density gradient centrifugation and cryopreserved in liquid nitrogen vapor phase. Analytical flow cytometry was used to check the purity and quantity of every magnetically sorted T cell population. Genomic DNA was isolated from every sorted fraction and measured by UV absorbance on a Nanodrop 2000c. Using the deep immunoSEQ assay, TCR CDR3 regions were amplified from genomic DNA by multiplex PCR. Extracted genomic DNA from each cell subset was distributed evenly across all wells of several immunoSEQ 96-well plates, and each plate was treated as a replicate. For sorted subsets, around 0.2 ug of genomic DNA, equivalent to about 30,000 T cell genomes, went into each replicate PCR. The purified libraries were quantified using a Qubit 3.0 fluorometer, sized with a Bioanalyzer 2100, and then quantified again using the KAPA Library Quantification kit. A separate single-read 150-cycle Illumina NextSeq 550 flow cell was used to sequence each immunoSEQ 96-well plate. Under the source paper's analysis protocol: Because the immunoSEQ output included only junctional sequences and no quality scores, the filtering could not be the same as the filtering used for full-length reads. To assign V/J genes and CDR3, sequences were annotated using PyIR, a Python wrapper for IgBLAST v1.9, with IMGT germline references. Any read was removed if the V/J assignment was weak (E-value above 1e-6), the CDR3 was missing, or the read contained stop codons, out-of-frame junctions, or ambiguous translated residues. A V3J clonotype was defined by an identical inferred V gene, J gene, and CDR3 amino acid sequence. Percentage overlap between repertoires was calculated by dividing the number of shared unique clonotypes by the size of the smaller repertoire. Richness of each repertoire was evaluated using RTK rarefaction, the Chao1 estimator, and Recon v2.1 estimates of unobserved clonotypes. Generation probabilities were computed with OLGA for all TCRbeta clonotypes obtained by the gDNA method from several donors. What TCRdb holds here is the immuneACCESS table cut down to in-frame rearrangements. Part of the clones is not present; checked against another copy, under half of the missing clones reflect an unresolved V gene, and the others are unexplained. Clone size and V and J calls were adopted from that table, with D and trimming inferred from the DNA. This sample comprises 2 million to 2.5 million clones, 90% to 95% of them detected only once. 0.1% to 0.15% of the sample lies in the top ten.

This clone came up a few times. The target of this receptor is not known. No much larger clonotype is one base removed from it; base qualities were not supplied. What was sequenced was naive CD4+ T cells sorted from blood. The label giving this sample's cell subset or site can be read as: CD45RA+ positively selected. The source of this sequence is a man aged 18-30 years in good health.

The DNA is TGTGCCAGTAGTATAGGGACGACAGGCGATTCACCCCTCCACTTT. This sequence encodes CASSIGTTGDSPLHF. The sequence links TRBV19 to TRBJ1-6; TRBD1 is perhaps the D gene, given 6 matching bases. CDR1 and CDR2 are read off the germline V gene (reference sequence) as LNHDA and SQIVND. V is cut by 1 base and J by 8 bases, and the space between the germline ends is 12 bases. The CDR3 runs 15 residues from the cysteine to the phenylalanine. CDR3 DNA only is kept here, 45 bases in frame from base 1. With the rest looked up from the reference TRBV19 and TRBJ1-6 genes rather than sequenced, the full variable domain is DGGITQSPKYLFRKEGQNVTLSCEQNLNHDAMYWYRQDPGQGLRLIYYSQIVNDFQKGDIAEGYSVSREKKESFPLTVTSAQKNPTAFYLCASSIGTTGDSPLHFGNGTRLTVT.